This T cell receptor beta chain came from a study of response to subunit inactivated influenza vaccine. TCRdb re-analysed the RT-PCR reads in MiXCR, keeping a single row per CDR3 protein. The sample records approximately 530,000 distinct CDR3 sequences, approximately 6.9% being singletons. Broader study findings: The authors proposed limited new T cell recruitment per seasonal influenza vaccination.

Trimming removed 5 bases from V and 9 bases from J, with 10 bases in between. The CDR3 is 11 amino acids. In regard to this clonotype: The antigen remains unidentified.

Sequencing used PBMCs from blood, obtained less than 25 months after vaccination. The TCR sequence derives from a man aged 50-75 years who received an inactivated influenza vaccine. The chain links TRBV12-3 or TRBV12-4 to TRBJ1-1; D is perhaps TRBD1 (5 bases). Here the CDR3 DNA reads TGTGCCAGCAGTCCCGGGACGAAAGCTTTCTTT. Protein: CASSPGTKAFF.